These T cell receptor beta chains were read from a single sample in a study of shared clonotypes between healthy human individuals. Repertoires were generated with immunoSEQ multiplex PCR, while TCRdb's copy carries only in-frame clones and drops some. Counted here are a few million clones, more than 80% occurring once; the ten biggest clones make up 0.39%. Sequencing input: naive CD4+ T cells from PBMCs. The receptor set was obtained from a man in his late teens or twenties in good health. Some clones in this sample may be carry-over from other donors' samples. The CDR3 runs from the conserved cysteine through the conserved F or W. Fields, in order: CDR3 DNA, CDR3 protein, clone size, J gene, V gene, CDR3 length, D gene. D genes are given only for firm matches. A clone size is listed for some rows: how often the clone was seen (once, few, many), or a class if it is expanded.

CDR3 DNA: TGTGCCAGCAGCCTCGGACCTGGTTCTGGGGCCAACGTCCTGACTTTC
CDR3 protein: CASSLGPGSGANVLTF
clone size: -
J gene: TRBJ2-6
V gene: TRBV7-2
CDR3 length: 16
D gene: -

CDR3 DNA: TGTGCCTGGAGTTCGGATCGAGCAGAGTTCTTC
CDR3 protein: CAWSSDRAEFF
clone size: -
J gene: TRBJ2-1
V gene: TRBV30
CDR3 length: 11
D gene: -

CDR3 DNA: TGTGCCAGCAGCTTAGGACTAGCGGGATCCCACGAGCAGTACTTC
CDR3 protein: CASSLGLAGSHEQYF
clone size: once
J gene: TRBJ2-7
V gene: TRBV9
CDR3 length: 15
D gene: TRBD2

CDR3 DNA: TGTGCCACCAGCAGAGATCCGAAATCTGGGGCCAACGTCCTGACTTTC
CDR3 protein: CATSRDPKSGANVLTF
clone size: -
J gene: TRBJ2-6
V gene: TRBV15
CDR3 length: 16
D gene: -

CDR3 DNA: TGTGCCAGCAGCCCCTTTCCAGCGGGAGCCTCCTACAATGAGCAGTTCTTC
CDR3 protein: CASSPFPAGASYNEQFF
clone size: few
J gene: TRBJ2-1
V gene: TRBV7-8
CDR3 length: 17
D gene: TRBD2

CDR3 DNA: TGTGCCAGTAGGGCGACAGGGGCCGGCGAGCAGTACTTC
CDR3 protein: CASRATGAGEQYF
clone size: -
J gene: TRBJ2-7
V gene: TRBV19
CDR3 length: 13
D gene: TRBD1

CDR3 DNA: TGCGGTGGGGCTAGCCAGGGTGAGCAGTTCTTC
CDR3 protein: CGGASQGEQFF
clone size: once
J gene: TRBJ2-1
V gene: TRBV29-1
CDR3 length: 11
D gene: -

CDR3 DNA: TGCGCCAGCAGGGCCGCCGACGGGCCCCGAGGGGACCAGTACTTC
CDR3 protein: CASRAADGPRGDQYF
clone size: -
J gene: TRBJ2-5
V gene: TRBV5-1
CDR3 length: 15
D gene: -

CDR3 DNA: TGTGCCAGCAGCCCCCAGACAGGGTTCGGGGAAGCTTTCTTT
CDR3 protein: CASSPQTGFGEAFF
clone size: -
J gene: TRBJ1-1
V gene: TRBV5-6
CDR3 length: 14
D gene: TRBD1

CDR3 DNA: TGTGCCTGGAGTTTGCGGGGCGCCTACGAGCAGTACTTC
CDR3 protein: CAWSLRGAYEQYF
clone size: -
J gene: TRBJ2-7
V gene: TRBV30
CDR3 length: 13
D gene: -

CDR3 DNA: TGTGCCAGCAGCCCAGACTCTGGAAACACCATATATTTT
CDR3 protein: CASSPDSGNTIYF
clone size: -
J gene: TRBJ1-3
V gene: TRBV7-9
CDR3 length: 13
D gene: -

CDR3 DNA: TGTGCTAGTGGTTTGGCCGGGGGATTGGAGACCCAGTACTTC
CDR3 protein: CASGLAGGLETQYF
clone size: -
J gene: TRBJ2-5
V gene: TRBV12-5
CDR3 length: 14
D gene: -

CDR3 DNA: TGTGCCAGCAGTTTGCTCGCCGGGACACCCTCCTACGAGCAGTACTTC
CDR3 protein: CASSLLAGTPSYEQYF
clone size: -
J gene: TRBJ2-7
V gene: TRBV27
CDR3 length: 16
D gene: -

CDR3 DNA: TGTGCCAGCAGTGAGGAGCAGGGTCAACCCCAGCATTTT
CDR3 protein: CASSEEQGQPQHF
clone size: -
J gene: TRBJ1-5
V gene: TRBV2
CDR3 length: 13
D gene: -

CDR3 DNA: TGTGCCACCAGCAGAGATGCTAGCACAGATACGCAGTATTTT
CDR3 protein: CATSRDASTDTQYF
clone size: -
J gene: TRBJ2-3
V gene: TRBV15
CDR3 length: 14
D gene: -

CDR3 DNA: TGTGCCAGCAGCGTAGCGTCCACTGGAACAGATACGCAGTATTTT
CDR3 protein: CASSVASTGTDTQYF
clone size: -
J gene: TRBJ2-3
V gene: TRBV9
CDR3 length: 15
D gene: -

CDR3 DNA: TGTGCCAGCAGCTTTAGTTGGGTCGGGGAGCTGTTTTTT
CDR3 protein: CASSFSWVGELFF
clone size: -
J gene: TRBJ2-2
V gene: TRBV5-6
CDR3 length: 13
D gene: -

CDR3 DNA: TGTGCCTGGAGAGGTTTTAAAGGGCCTACCGCGGCTAATGAAAAACTGTTTTTT
CDR3 protein: CAWRGFKGPTAANEKLFF
clone size: -
J gene: TRBJ1-4
V gene: TRBV30
CDR3 length: 18
D gene: -

CDR3 DNA: TGTGCCAGCAGTGGGGACAGGGGGGCCTACGAGCAGTACTTC
CDR3 protein: CASSGDRGAYEQYF
clone size: -
J gene: TRBJ2-7
V gene: TRBV2
CDR3 length: 14
D gene: TRBD1

CDR3 DNA: TGTGCCTGGGATAGCGGGGTCCACTACAATGAGCAGTTCTTC
CDR3 protein: CAWDSGVHYNEQFF
clone size: -
J gene: TRBJ2-1
V gene: TRBV30
CDR3 length: 14
D gene: TRBD2

CDR3 DNA: TGTGCAAGTCGCTTCCACAGGGGTGGCAATCAGCCCCAGCATTTT
CDR3 protein: CASRFHRGGNQPQHF
clone size: -
J gene: TRBJ1-5
V gene: TRBV12-2
CDR3 length: 15
D gene: -

CDR3 DNA: TGTGCAAGTCGCTTAGCGCGGCGTTCTCGCACCGGGGAGCTGTTTTTT
CDR3 protein: CASRLARRSRTGELFF
clone size: -
J gene: TRBJ2-2
V gene: TRBV12-2
CDR3 length: 16
D gene: -

CDR3 DNA: TGTGCCAGTAGTAGCTTTCCTCGGACGGATGCTAACTATGGCTACACCTTC
CDR3 protein: CASSSFPRTDANYGYTF
clone size: -
J gene: TRBJ1-2
V gene: TRBV19
CDR3 length: 17
D gene: -

CDR3 DNA: TGTGCCAGCAGCTTGCCGGGGCTGGAAGAGACCCAGTACTTC
CDR3 protein: CASSLPGLEETQYF
clone size: -
J gene: TRBJ2-5
V gene: TRBV5-6
CDR3 length: 14
D gene: -

CDR3 DNA: TGTGCCAGCAGTTATCGCGGGGAGCAGTACTTC
CDR3 protein: CASSYRGEQYF
clone size: -
J gene: TRBJ2-7
V gene: TRBV6-6
CDR3 length: 11
D gene: -

CDR3 DNA: TGTGCCAGCAGTTTACAATTCCAAGAGACCCAGTACTTC
CDR3 protein: CASSLQFQETQYF
clone size: -
J gene: TRBJ2-5
V gene: TRBV27
CDR3 length: 13
D gene: -

CDR3 DNA: TGTGCCAGCAGTTTGGTCACCACAGATACGCAGTATTTT
CDR3 protein: CASSLVTTDTQYF
clone size: -
J gene: TRBJ2-3
V gene: TRBV27
CDR3 length: 13
D gene: -

CDR3 DNA: TGTGCCAGCAGCTCCAACCGGGACATACTCTACGAGCAGTACTTC
CDR3 protein: CASSSNRDILYEQYF
clone size: once
J gene: TRBJ2-7
V gene: TRBV7-9
CDR3 length: 15
D gene: -